This T cell receptor (beta chain) was observed in a study of identical twins. This clonotype was observed many times. TCRdb reprocessed the 5' RACE reads with MiXCR, giving one entry per CDR3 protein. The profile covers under 900,000 distinct CDR3 sequences, with over 9% appearing a single time and around 1.6% taken by the ten largest. This CDR3 is built from 13 residues. CDR1 and CDR2 (germline): MNHEY, SMNVEV (reference sequence). V lost 3 bases and J lost 3, with 6 bases in between. These sequences were also reported in another study, on yellow fever vaccine responses in identical twins.

This clonotype was obtained from a woman under 30 in good health. Sequencing was performed on PBMCs. This chain links TRBV27 with TRBJ2-1; D gene uncertain. CDR3 nucleotides: TGTGCCAGCAGTTTTAACGGCTACAATGAGCAGTTCTTC. Translation gives CASSFNGYNEQFF.